Shown below are 2 T cell receptor beta chains from a single sample sequenced in a study of cytomegalovirus exposure and HLA in healthy donors. Profiled with immunoSEQ multiplex PCR; TCRdb holds only in-frame clones, not every one. The data show about 140,000 clones, with approximately 84% seen just once and roughly 1.4% held by the top ten. Sequencing input: PBMCs. The receptors derive from a woman in her 30s in good health and CMV-seronegative.

This chain links TRBV5-4 with TRBJ1-2; 8 bases fit TRBD1. V lost 3 bases, J lost 3 bases, and 1 base stayed unmatched. Germline V gene lookup returns CDR1 SGHNT and CDR2 YYREEE (reference sequence). The CDR3 extends over 13 amino acids. CDR3 in DNA: TGTGCCAGCAGCTGGGGACAGGACTATGGCTACACCTTC. Translated: CASSWGQDYGYTF.

The V gene is TRBV2, the J gene TRBJ2-5; 9 nucleotides align to TRBD1. This CDR3 contains 15 residues. Unmatched junction bases numbered 11, after V lost 7 bases and J lost 5 bases. Germline V gene data show CDR1 as SNHLY and CDR2 as FYNNEI. CDR3 amino acids: CASMSWLQGAETQYF. CDR3 DNA: TGTGCCAGCATGAGTTGGTTACAGGGGGCTGAGACCCAGTACTTC.